Listed below are T cell receptor beta chains from one sample, sequenced in a study of shared clonotypes between healthy human individuals. Measured with immunoSEQ multiplex PCR; TCRdb has only the in-frame clones, and not every one. Among 1.4 million or so clones listed, around 98.5% were seen once. Sequenced material: naive CD4+ T cells sorted from blood. The receptors were gathered from a man between 25 and 39 years old in good health. The CDR3 runs from the conserved cysteine through the conserved F or W. Fields, in order: clone size, D gene, J gene, V gene, CDR3 length, CDR3 protein, CDR3 DNA. A D gene is named only where the DNA matches it firmly. Clone size, where shown, is once, few, many, or a class for clones that have expanded.

clone_size: once
d_call: .
j_call: TRBJ1-4
v_call: TRBV18
cdr3_length: 15
cdr3_aa: CASSPQTATNEKLFF
cdr3_nt: TGTGCCAGCTCACCACAAACAGCAACTAATGAAAAACTGTTTTTT

clone_size: .
d_call: .
j_call: TRBJ1-1
v_call: TRBV19
cdr3_length: 13
cdr3_aa: CASTDRINTEAFF
cdr3_nt: TGTGCCAGTACCGACAGAATTAACACTGAAGCTTTCTTT

clone_size: .
d_call: .
j_call: TRBJ2-3
v_call: TRBV6-5
cdr3_length: 15
cdr3_aa: CASSYKEASTDTQYF
cdr3_nt: TGTGCCAGCAGTTACAAGGAGGCTAGCACAGATACGCAGTATTTT

clone_size: .
d_call: TRBD1
j_call: TRBJ1-2
v_call: TRBV30
cdr3_length: 15
cdr3_aa: CAWSPPGQGGYGYTF
cdr3_nt: TGTGCCTGGAGCCCACCGGGACAGGGGGGCTATGGCTACACCTTC

clone_size: .
d_call: .
j_call: TRBJ2-7
v_call: TRBV10-1
cdr3_length: 15
cdr3_aa: CASSDRFASSYEQYF
cdr3_nt: TGCGCCAGCAGTGACCGGTTCGCCAGCTCCTACGAGCAGTACTTC

clone_size: .
d_call: TRBD1
j_call: TRBJ1-2
v_call: TRBV18
cdr3_length: 15
cdr3_aa: CASSLETGGNYGYTF
cdr3_nt: TGTGCCAGCTCACTCGAAACAGGGGGCAACTATGGCTACACCTTC

clone_size: .
d_call: .
j_call: TRBJ1-3
v_call: TRBV7-2
cdr3_length: 13
cdr3_aa: CASGRMTGNTIYF
cdr3_nt: TGTGCCAGCGGGCGGATGACAGGAAACACCATATATTTT

clone_size: .
d_call: .
j_call: TRBJ1-1
v_call: TRBV28
cdr3_length: 14
cdr3_aa: CASRVVGLGTEAFF
cdr3_nt: TGTGCCAGCAGAGTCGTGGGGCTGGGGACTGAAGCTTTCTTT

clone_size: .
d_call: TRBD2
j_call: TRBJ2-2
v_call: TRBV5-4
cdr3_length: 18
cdr3_aa: CASSLPPRTSGNTGELFF
cdr3_nt: TGTGCCAGCAGCTTGCCCCCCCGGACTAGCGGAAACACCGGGGAGCTGTTTTTT

clone_size: .
d_call: .
j_call: TRBJ2-7
v_call: TRBV28
cdr3_length: 12
cdr3_aa: CASSSPPSEQYF
cdr3_nt: TGTGCCAGCAGTTCCCCCCCCTCCGAGCAGTACTTC